The rows below give T cell receptor beta chains drawn from one sample of a study of blood T cell repertoires in COVID-19. TCRdb's table, derived via immunoSEQ multiplex PCR, lists solely in-frame clones and lacks some. The table lists more than 20,000 clones, 75% to 90% of them singletons, with around 7.6% in the top ten. What was sequenced was peripheral blood. These receptors all come from a human donor in a cohort sampled during active COVID-19. CDR3s include the opening cysteine and the closing phenylalanine or tryptophan. Each record gives: V gene, J gene, D gene, clone size, CDR3 protein, CDR3 DNA. A D gene is named only where the DNA matches it firmly. Clone size appears in some rows only: once, few, many, or a class for an expanded clone.

v_gene: TRBV6-6; j_gene: TRBJ2-2; d_gene: TRBD1; abundance: NA; CDR3aa: CASSYFSQGAGELFF; CDR3nt: TGTGCCAGCAGTTACTTCTCCCAGGGGGCCGGGGAGCTGTTTTTT
v_gene: TRBV29-1; j_gene: TRBJ2-3; d_gene: NA; abundance: once; CDR3aa: CSVGGPGTDTQYF; CDR3nt: TGCAGCGTTGGGGGCCCAGGTACAGATACGCAGTATTTT
v_gene: TRBV6-2/TRBV6-3; j_gene: TRBJ2-1; d_gene: NA; abundance: NA; CDR3aa: CASSSILVPEQFF; CDR3nt: TGTGCCAGCAGTTCAATACTAGTACCTGAGCAGTTCTTC
v_gene: TRBV11-3; j_gene: TRBJ2-1; d_gene: NA; abundance: NA; CDR3aa: CASSRDGSSYNEQFF; CDR3nt: TGTGCCAGCAGCCGGGACGGGAGCTCCTACAATGAGCAGTTCTTC
v_gene: TRBV10-3; j_gene: TRBJ1-1; d_gene: TRBD1; abundance: NA; CDR3aa: CAISGDRGRIEIF; CDR3nt: TGTGCCATCAGTGGCGACAGGGGCCGAATCGAAATCTTT
v_gene: TRBV7-6; j_gene: TRBJ2-3; d_gene: TRBD2; abundance: NA; CDR3aa: CASSPNLAGLTDTQYF; CDR3nt: TGTGCCAGCAGCCCCAATTTAGCGGGACTCACAGATACGCAGTATTTT
v_gene: TRBV20-1; j_gene: TRBJ2-1; d_gene: TRBD2; abundance: NA; CDR3aa: CSASRSGGSEQFF; CDR3nt: TGCAGTGCTAGTAGGAGCGGGGGCAGTGAGCAGTTCTTC
v_gene: TRBV12-5; j_gene: TRBJ2-1; d_gene: NA; abundance: NA; CDR3aa: CASGPMPLNEQFF; CDR3nt: TGTGCTAGTGGTCCGATGCCACTGAATGAGCAGTTCTTC
v_gene: TRBV28; j_gene: TRBJ1-2; d_gene: TRBD1; abundance: NA; CDR3aa: CASSFRGAGYTF; CDR3nt: TGTGCCAGCAGTTTCAGGGGGGCGGGCTACACCTTC
v_gene: TRBV5-4; j_gene: TRBJ2-1; d_gene: NA; abundance: NA; CDR3aa: CASSSTVYNEQFF; CDR3nt: TGTGCCAGCAGCTCGACTGTCTACAATGAGCAGTTCTTC
v_gene: TRBV4-3; j_gene: TRBJ1-4; d_gene: TRBD1; abundance: NA; CDR3aa: CASSPNRGSNEKLFF; CDR3nt: TGCGCCAGCAGCCCTAACAGGGGATCTAATGAAAAACTGTTTTTT
v_gene: TRBV9; j_gene: TRBJ1-4; d_gene: NA; abundance: NA; CDR3aa: CASSVGQSNEKLFF; CDR3nt: TGTGCCAGCAGCGTAGGGCAGTCTAATGAAAAACTGTTTTTT
v_gene: TRBV12-3/TRBV12-4; j_gene: TRBJ2-1; d_gene: TRBD2; abundance: NA; CDR3aa: CASSRSGGGEQFF; CDR3nt: TGTGCCAGCAGTCGTAGCGGGGGGGGTGAGCAGTTCTTC
v_gene: TRBV6-4; j_gene: TRBJ1-1; d_gene: NA; abundance: once; CDR3aa: CASSGNRVRTEAFF; CDR3nt: TGTGCCAGCAGTGGGAACAGGGTCCGGACTGAAGCTTTCTTT
v_gene: TRBV3-1/TRBV3-2; j_gene: TRBJ2-4; d_gene: TRBD1; abundance: NA; CDR3aa: CASSQDVGGNEIQYF; CDR3nt: TGTGCCAGCAGCCAAGACGTAGGGGGCAATGAAATTCAGTACTTC
v_gene: TRBV7-2; j_gene: TRBJ1-5; d_gene: NA; abundance: NA; CDR3aa: CASSWDTTQPQHF; CDR3nt: TGTGCCAGCAGCTGGGACACGACTCAGCCCCAGCATTTT
v_gene: TRBV12-3/TRBV12-4; j_gene: TRBJ1-1; d_gene: NA; abundance: NA; CDR3aa: CASSFGQGEAFF; CDR3nt: TGTGCCAGCAGTTTCGGTCAGGGGGAAGCTTTCTTT
v_gene: TRBV10-1; j_gene: TRBJ2-3; d_gene: NA; abundance: NA; CDR3aa: CASSDSRRVTDTQYF; CDR3nt: TGCGCCAGCAGTGACTCGCGGAGAGTCACAGATACGCAGTATTTT
v_gene: TRBV6-5; j_gene: TRBJ1-1; d_gene: TRBD1; abundance: once; CDR3aa: CASSNDRDTEAFF; CDR3nt: TGTGCCAGCAGTAACGACAGGGACACTGAAGCTTTCTTT
v_gene: TRBV7-2; j_gene: TRBJ1-2; d_gene: TRBD1; abundance: NA; CDR3aa: CASSLVAPGQGDGYTF; CDR3nt: TGTGCCAGCAGCTTAGTAGCCCCGGGGCAGGGGGATGGCTACACCTTC
v_gene: TRBV2; j_gene: TRBJ2-3; d_gene: TRBD2; abundance: NA; CDR3aa: CASSDRLAGGRTDTQYF; CDR3nt: TGTGCCAGCAGTGACCGACTAGCGGGGGGGCGTACAGATACGCAGTATTTT
v_gene: TRBV28; j_gene: TRBJ1-1; d_gene: TRBD1; abundance: NA; CDR3aa: CASAQGRRTEAFF; CDR3nt: TGTGCCAGCGCACAGGGGAGGCGAACTGAAGCTTTCTTT
v_gene: TRBV28; j_gene: TRBJ2-3; d_gene: NA; abundance: NA; CDR3aa: CASSVLTDTQYF; CDR3nt: TGTGCCAGCAGTGTACTCACAGATACGCAGTATTTT
v_gene: TRBV6-4; j_gene: TRBJ1-4; d_gene: TRBD1; abundance: NA; CDR3aa: CASPKGGTGASAPNEKLFF; CDR3nt: TGTGCCAGCCCCAAAGGGGGGACAGGGGCCTCCGCCCCAAATGAAAAACTGTTTTTT
v_gene: TRBV5-8; j_gene: TRBJ1-1; d_gene: NA; abundance: NA; CDR3aa: CASSSGGVVSAFF; CDR3nt: TGTGCCAGCAGCTCCGGGGGTGTTGTGAGTGCTTTCTTT
v_gene: TRBV10-1; j_gene: TRBJ1-1; d_gene: TRBD1; abundance: NA; CDR3aa: CASSVGGHTEAFF; CDR3nt: TGCGCCAGCAGTGTAGGGGGCCACACTGAAGCTTTCTTT
v_gene: TRBV1; j_gene: TRBJ1-1; d_gene: NA; abundance: NA; CDR3aa: CTSSQPADRGLGNTEAFF; CDR3nt: TGCACCAGCAGCCAACCCGCGGACAGGGGGCTAGGAAACACTGAAGCTTTCTTT
v_gene: TRBV15; j_gene: TRBJ2-3; d_gene: NA; abundance: NA; CDR3aa: CATSREQGRIQDTQYF; CDR3nt: TGTGCCACCAGCAGAGAACAGGGAAGGATTCAGGATACGCAGTATTTT
v_gene: TRBV7-8; j_gene: TRBJ1-1; d_gene: TRBD1; abundance: NA; CDR3aa: CASSWETGIGTEAFF; CDR3nt: TGTGCCAGCAGTTGGGAGACAGGGATTGGTACTGAAGCTTTCTTT
v_gene: TRBV5-4; j_gene: TRBJ2-2; d_gene: TRBD1; abundance: NA; CDR3aa: CASSIGQAGGELFF; CDR3nt: TGTGCCAGCAGCATTGGACAGGCCGGGGGGGAGCTGTTTTTT
v_gene: TRBV19; j_gene: TRBJ1-4; d_gene: NA; abundance: few; CDR3aa: CASSMGGGLGEKLFF; CDR3nt: TGTGCCAGTAGTATGGGGGGGGGTCTCGGCGAAAAACTGTTTTTT
v_gene: TRBV15; j_gene: TRBJ1-1; d_gene: NA; abundance: NA; CDR3aa: CATSRDRFETIEAFF; CDR3nt: TGTGCCACCAGCAGAGACCGTTTCGAGACAATTGAAGCTTTCTTT
v_gene: TRBV5-1; j_gene: TRBJ2-3; d_gene: NA; abundance: NA; CDR3aa: CASSLEGSGAPNTDTQYF; CDR3nt: TGCGCCAGCAGCTTGGAGGGTAGCGGAGCCCCTAACACAGATACGCAGTATTTT
v_gene: TRBV19; j_gene: TRBJ1-4; d_gene: NA; abundance: NA; CDR3aa: CASSTVNEKLFF; CDR3nt: TGTGCCAGTAGTACGGTAAATGAAAAACTGTTTTTT
v_gene: TRBV7-6; j_gene: TRBJ2-7; d_gene: NA; abundance: NA; CDR3aa: CASSLGAGTEQYF; CDR3nt: TGTGCCAGCAGCTTAGGGGCGGGAACCGAGCAGTACTTC
v_gene: TRBV7-6; j_gene: TRBJ2-7; d_gene: NA; abundance: NA; CDR3aa: CASSPQVGGTVYEQYF; CDR3nt: TGTGCCAGCAGCCCCCAGGTAGGAGGGACCGTCTACGAGCAGTACTTC
v_gene: TRBV10-1; j_gene: TRBJ2-3; d_gene: NA; abundance: NA; CDR3aa: CASLGRTDTQYF; CDR3nt: TGCGCCAGCTTAGGCAGGACAGATACGCAGTATTTT
v_gene: TRBV7-2; j_gene: TRBJ2-7; d_gene: NA; abundance: NA; CDR3aa: CASSSSMGSEQYF; CDR3nt: TGTGCCAGCAGCTCCTCGATGGGCTCCGAGCAGTACTTC
v_gene: TRBV4-1; j_gene: TRBJ1-2; d_gene: NA; abundance: NA; CDR3aa: CASSQEAGTRGGYTF; CDR3nt: TGCGCCAGCAGCCAAGAGGCCGGGACACGGGGTGGCTACACCTTC
v_gene: TRBV5-1; j_gene: TRBJ1-5; d_gene: NA; abundance: NA; CDR3aa: CASSLAPGGSNQPQHF; CDR3nt: TGCGCCAGCAGCTTGGCTCCTGGGGGCAGCAATCAGCCCCAGCATTTT